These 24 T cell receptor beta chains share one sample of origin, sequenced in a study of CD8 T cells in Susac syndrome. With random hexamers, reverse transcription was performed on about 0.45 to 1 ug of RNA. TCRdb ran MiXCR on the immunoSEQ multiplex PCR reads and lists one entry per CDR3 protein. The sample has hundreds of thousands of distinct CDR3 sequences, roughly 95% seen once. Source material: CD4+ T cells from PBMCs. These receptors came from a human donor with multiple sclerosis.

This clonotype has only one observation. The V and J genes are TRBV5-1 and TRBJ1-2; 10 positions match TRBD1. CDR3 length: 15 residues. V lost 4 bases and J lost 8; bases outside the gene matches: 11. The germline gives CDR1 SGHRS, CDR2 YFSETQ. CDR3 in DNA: TGCGCCAGCAGCCCAGACAGGGGGCGGCTTTGGGGCTACACCTTC. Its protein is CASSPDRGRLWGYTF.

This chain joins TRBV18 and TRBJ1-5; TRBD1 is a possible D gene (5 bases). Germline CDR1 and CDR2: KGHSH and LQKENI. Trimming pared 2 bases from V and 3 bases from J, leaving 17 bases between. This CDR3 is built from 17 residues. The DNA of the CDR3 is TGTGCCAGCTCACCAAATGGGCAGGGATTGATCAATCAGCCCCAGCATTTT. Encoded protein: CASSPNGQGLINQPQHF. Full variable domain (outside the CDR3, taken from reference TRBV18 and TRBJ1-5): NAGVMQNPRHLVRRRGQEARLRCSPMKGHSHVYWYRQLPEEGLKFMVYLQKENIIDESGMPKERFSAEFPKEGPSILRIQQVVRGDSAAYFCASSPNGQGLINQPQHFGDGTRLSIL.

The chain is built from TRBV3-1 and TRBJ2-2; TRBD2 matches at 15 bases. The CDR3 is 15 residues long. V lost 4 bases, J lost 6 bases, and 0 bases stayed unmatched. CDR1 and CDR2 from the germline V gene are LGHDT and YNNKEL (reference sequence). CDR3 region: CASSRTSGRAGELFF. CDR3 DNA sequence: TGTGCCAGCAGCCGGACTAGCGGGAGGGCCGGGGAGCTGTTTTTT.

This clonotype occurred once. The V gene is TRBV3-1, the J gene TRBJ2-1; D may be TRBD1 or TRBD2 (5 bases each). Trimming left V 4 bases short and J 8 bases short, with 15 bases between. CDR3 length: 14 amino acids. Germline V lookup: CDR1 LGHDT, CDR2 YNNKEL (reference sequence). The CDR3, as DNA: TGTGCCAGCAGCCGGCGAGGGCTCAGGGATGAGCAGTTCTTC. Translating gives CASSRRGLRDEQFF.

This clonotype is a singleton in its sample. The CDR3 sequence: CASSQERRGTNLGETQYF. The CDR3 DNA reads TGTGCCAGCAGCCAAGAAAGGCGAGGGACTAACCTTGGAGAGACCCAGTACTTC. This sequence joins TRBV3-1 and TRBJ2-5, with 7 positions matching TRBD2. CDR3 length: 18 amino acids. The V gene's germline CDR1 is LGHDT and CDR2 YNNKEL (reference sequence). V was clipped by 0 bases and J by 4 bases; unmatched bases: 14.

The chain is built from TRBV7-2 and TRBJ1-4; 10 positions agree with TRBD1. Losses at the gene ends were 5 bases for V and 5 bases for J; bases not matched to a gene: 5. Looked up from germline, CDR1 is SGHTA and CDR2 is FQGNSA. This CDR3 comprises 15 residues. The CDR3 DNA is TGTGCCAGCAGCCCCTCGACAGGGGGCAATGAAAAACTGTTTTTT. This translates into CASSPSTGGNEKLFF.

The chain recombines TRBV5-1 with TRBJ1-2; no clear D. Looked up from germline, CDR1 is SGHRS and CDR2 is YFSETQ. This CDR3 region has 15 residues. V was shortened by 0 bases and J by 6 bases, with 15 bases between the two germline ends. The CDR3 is CASSLEPGRRDGYTF. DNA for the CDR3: TGCGCCAGCAGCTTGGAACCGGGTCGAAGAGATGGCTACACCTTC.

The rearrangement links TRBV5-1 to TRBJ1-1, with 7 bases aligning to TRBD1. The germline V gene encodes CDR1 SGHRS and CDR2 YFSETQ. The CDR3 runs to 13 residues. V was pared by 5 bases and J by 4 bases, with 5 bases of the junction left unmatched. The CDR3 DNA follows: TGCGCCAGCAGAGACAGGGCAGGCACTGAAGCTTTCTTT. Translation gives CASRDRAGTEAFF.

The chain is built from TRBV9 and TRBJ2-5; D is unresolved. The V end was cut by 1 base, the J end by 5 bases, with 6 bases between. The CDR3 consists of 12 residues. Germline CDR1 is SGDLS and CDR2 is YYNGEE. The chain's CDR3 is CASSVNAETQYF. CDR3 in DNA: TGTGCCAGCAGCGTAAACGCGGAGACCCAGTACTTC.

This CDR3 reads CSAKDHTDTQYF. CDR3 nucleotides: TGCAGCGCAAAGGACCACACAGATACGCAGTATTTT. This chain links TRBV29-1 with TRBJ2-3; D is uncertain. The CDR3 runs to 12 residues. CDR1 and CDR2 from the germline V gene are SQVTM and ANQGSEA. V lost 7 bases and J 2 bases, leaving 10 bases between the germline ends.

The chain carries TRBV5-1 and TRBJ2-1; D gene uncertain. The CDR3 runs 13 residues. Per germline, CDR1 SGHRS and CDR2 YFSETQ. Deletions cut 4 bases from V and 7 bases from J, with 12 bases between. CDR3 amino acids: CASSTLEANEQFF. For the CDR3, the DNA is TGCGCCAGCAGCACCTTGGAAGCGAATGAGCAGTTCTTC.

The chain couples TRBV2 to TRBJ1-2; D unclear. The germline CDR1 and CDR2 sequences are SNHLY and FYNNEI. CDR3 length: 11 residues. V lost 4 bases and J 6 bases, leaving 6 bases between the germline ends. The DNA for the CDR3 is TGTGCCAGCAGTGCACGGGATGGCTACACCTTC. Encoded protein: CASSARDGYTF.

CDR3 in DNA: TGTGCCAGCAGATCCACAGGGACCACCGGGGAGCTGTTTTTT. Amino acids: CASRSTGTTGELFF. The rearrangement uses TRBV7-2 and TRBJ2-2; possible D gene TRBD1, 6 bases. The CDR3 is 14 amino acids. V was trimmed by 6 bases and J by 4 bases, leaving 12 bases between them. Germline V lookup: CDR1 SGHTA, CDR2 FQGNSA.

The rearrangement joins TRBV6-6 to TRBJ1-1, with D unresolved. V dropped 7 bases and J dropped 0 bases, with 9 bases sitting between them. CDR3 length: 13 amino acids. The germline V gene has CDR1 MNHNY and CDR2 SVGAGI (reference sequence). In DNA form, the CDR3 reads TGTGCCAGCACCCGAGACGTGAACACTGAAGCTTTCTTT. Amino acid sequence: CASTRDVNTEAFF.

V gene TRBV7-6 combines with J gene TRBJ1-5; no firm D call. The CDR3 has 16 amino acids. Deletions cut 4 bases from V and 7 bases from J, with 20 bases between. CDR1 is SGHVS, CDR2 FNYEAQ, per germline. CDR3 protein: CASSSGTIGSPQPQHF. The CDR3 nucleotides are TGTGCCAGCAGCTCCGGTACAATAGGGTCCCCCCAGCCCCAGCATTTT.

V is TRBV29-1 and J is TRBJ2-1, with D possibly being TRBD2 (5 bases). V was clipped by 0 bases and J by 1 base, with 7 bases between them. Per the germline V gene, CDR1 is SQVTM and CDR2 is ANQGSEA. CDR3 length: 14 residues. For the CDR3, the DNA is TGCAGCGTTGAAGACCGGGGATCCTACAATGAGCAGTTCTTC. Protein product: CSVEDRGSYNEQFF.

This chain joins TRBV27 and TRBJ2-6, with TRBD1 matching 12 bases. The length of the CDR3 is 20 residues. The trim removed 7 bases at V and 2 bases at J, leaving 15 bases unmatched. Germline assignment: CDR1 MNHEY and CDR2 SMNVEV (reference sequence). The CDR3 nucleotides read TGTGCCAGCACTTTTTATTCCCCCGGGACAGGGGGCGCTGGGGCCAACGTCCTGACTTTC. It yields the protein CASTFYSPGTGGAGANVLTF.

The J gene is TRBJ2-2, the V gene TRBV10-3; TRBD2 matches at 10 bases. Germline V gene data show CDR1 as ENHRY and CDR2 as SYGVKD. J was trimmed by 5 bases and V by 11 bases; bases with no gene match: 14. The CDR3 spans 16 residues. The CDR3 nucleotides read TGTGCCGCCACCAGTCTAGCGGGGGATGGGACCGGGGAGCTGTTTTTT. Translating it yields CAATSLAGDGTGELFF.

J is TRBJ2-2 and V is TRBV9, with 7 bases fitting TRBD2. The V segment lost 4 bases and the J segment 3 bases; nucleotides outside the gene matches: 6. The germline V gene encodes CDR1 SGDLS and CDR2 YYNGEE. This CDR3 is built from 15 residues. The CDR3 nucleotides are TGTGCCAGCAGCCCGACGACTAGCCACACCGGGGAGCTGTTTTTT. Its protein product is CASSPTTSHTGELFF.

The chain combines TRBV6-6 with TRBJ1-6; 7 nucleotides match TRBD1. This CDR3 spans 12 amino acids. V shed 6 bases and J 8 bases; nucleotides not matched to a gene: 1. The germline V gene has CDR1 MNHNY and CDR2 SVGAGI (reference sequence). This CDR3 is CASSDRDSPLHF. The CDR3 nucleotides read TGTGCCAGCAGCGACAGGGATTCACCCCTCCACTTT.

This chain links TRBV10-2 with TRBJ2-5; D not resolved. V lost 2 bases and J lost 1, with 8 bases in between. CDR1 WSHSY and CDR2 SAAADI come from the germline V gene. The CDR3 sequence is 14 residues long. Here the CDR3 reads CASSEASLQETQYF. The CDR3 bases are TGCGCCAGCAGTGAGGCGTCTCTCCAAGAGACCCAGTACTTC.

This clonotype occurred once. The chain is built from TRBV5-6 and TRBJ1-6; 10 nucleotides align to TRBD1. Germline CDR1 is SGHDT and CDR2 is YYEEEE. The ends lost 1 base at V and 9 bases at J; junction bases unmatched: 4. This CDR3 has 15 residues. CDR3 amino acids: CASSLQGQGSSPLHF. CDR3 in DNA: TGTGCCAGCAGCTTGCAGGGACAGGGGAGTTCACCCCTCCACTTT.

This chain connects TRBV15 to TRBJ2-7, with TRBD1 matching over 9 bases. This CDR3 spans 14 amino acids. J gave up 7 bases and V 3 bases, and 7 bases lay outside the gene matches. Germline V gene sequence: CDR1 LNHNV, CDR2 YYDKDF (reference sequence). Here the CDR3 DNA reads TGTGCCACCAGCAGGGGGGACAGGGCGGGGGAGCAGTACGTC. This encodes CATSRGDRAGEQYV.

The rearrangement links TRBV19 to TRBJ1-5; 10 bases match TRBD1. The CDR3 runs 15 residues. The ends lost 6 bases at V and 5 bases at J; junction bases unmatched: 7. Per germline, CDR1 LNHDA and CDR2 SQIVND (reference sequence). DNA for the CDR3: TGTGCCAGTAGCCCTTGGGGACAGGGGTATCAGCCCCAGCATTTT. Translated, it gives CASSPWGQGYQPQHF.